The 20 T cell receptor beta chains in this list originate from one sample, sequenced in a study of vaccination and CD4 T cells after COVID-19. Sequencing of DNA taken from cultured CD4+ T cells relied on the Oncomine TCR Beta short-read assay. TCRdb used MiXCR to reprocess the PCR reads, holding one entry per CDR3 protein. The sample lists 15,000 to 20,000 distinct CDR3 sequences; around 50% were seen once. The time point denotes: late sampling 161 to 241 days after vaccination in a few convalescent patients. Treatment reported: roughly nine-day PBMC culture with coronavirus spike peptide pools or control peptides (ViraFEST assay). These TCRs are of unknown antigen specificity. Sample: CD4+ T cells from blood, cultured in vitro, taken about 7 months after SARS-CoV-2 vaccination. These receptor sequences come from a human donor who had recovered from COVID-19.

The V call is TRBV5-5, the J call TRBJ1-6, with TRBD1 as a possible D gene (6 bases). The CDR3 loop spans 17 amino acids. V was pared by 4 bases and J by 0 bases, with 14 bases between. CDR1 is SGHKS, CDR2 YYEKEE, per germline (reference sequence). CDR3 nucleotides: TGTGCCAGCAGCCTGACAGGCCTAAGCTCCTATAATTCACCCCTCCACTTT. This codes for CASSLTGLSSYNSPLHF.

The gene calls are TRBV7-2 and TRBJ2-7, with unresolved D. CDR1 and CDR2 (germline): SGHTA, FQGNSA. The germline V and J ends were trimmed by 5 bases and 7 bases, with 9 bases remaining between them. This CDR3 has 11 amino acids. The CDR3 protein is CASSEAGEQYF. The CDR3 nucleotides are TGTGCCAGCAGCGAAGCTGGGGAGCAGTACTTC.

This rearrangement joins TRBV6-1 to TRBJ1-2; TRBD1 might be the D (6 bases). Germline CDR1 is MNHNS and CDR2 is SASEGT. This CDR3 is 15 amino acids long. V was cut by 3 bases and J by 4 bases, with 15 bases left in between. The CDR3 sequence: CASSDLAGDRYGYTF. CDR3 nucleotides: TGTGCCAGCAGTGATCTGGCAGGGGATCGCTATGGCTACACCTTC.

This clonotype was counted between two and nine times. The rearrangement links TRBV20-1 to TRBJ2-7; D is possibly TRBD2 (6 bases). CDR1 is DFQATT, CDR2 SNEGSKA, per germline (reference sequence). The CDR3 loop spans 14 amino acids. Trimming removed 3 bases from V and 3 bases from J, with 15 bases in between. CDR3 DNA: TGCAGTGCTAGTTCCGGGACGGGACTCTACGAGCAGTACTTC. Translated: CSASSGTGLYEQYF.

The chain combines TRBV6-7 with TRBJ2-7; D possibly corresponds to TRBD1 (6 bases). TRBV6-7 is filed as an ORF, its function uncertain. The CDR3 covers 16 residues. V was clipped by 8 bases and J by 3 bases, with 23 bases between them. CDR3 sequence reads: CASPDTTGSGLYEQYF. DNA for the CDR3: TGTGCCAGCCCCGACACGACAGGTTCCGGACTCTACGAGCAGTACTTC.

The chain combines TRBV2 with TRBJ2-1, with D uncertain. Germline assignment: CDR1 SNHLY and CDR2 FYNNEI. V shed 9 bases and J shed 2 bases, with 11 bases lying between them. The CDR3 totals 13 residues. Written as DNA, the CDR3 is TGTGCCAGTATAATGGTCCCCTACAATGAGCAGTTCTTC. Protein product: CASIMVPYNEQFF.

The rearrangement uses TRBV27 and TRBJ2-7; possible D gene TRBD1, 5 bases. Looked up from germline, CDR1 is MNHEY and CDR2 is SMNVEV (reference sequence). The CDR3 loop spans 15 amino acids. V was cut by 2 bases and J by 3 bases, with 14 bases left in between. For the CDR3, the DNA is TGTGCCAGCAGTTTAAGTTTCGCAGGGATCTACGAGCAGTACTTC. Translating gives CASSLSFAGIYEQYF.

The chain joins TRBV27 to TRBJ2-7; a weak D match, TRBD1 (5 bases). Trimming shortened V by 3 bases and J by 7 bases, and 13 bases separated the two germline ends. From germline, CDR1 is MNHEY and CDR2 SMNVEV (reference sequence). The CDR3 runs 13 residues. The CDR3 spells CASSFGPYREQYF. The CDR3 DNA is TGTGCCAGCAGTTTTGGCCCCTACAGGGAGCAGTACTTC.

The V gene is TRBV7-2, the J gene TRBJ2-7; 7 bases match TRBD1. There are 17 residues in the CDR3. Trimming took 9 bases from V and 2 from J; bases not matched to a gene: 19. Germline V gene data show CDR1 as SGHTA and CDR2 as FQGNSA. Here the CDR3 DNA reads TGTGCCAGATCCAGGGATGGACAGGCGCCAGGGACCTACGAGCAGTACTTC. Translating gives CARSRDGQAPGTYEQYF.

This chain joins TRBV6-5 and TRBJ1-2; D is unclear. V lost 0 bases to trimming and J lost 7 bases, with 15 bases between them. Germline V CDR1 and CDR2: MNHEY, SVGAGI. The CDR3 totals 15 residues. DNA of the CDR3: TGTGCCAGCAGTTACTCGAGTACAATGAAGGGTGGCTACACCTTC. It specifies CASSYSSTMKGGYTF.

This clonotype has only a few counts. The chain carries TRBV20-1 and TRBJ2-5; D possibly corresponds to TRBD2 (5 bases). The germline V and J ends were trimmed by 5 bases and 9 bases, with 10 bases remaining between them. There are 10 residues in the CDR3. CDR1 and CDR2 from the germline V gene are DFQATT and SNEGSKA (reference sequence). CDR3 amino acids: CSAERFPQYF. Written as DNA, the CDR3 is TGCAGTGCTGAGCGGTTTCCCCAGTACTTC.

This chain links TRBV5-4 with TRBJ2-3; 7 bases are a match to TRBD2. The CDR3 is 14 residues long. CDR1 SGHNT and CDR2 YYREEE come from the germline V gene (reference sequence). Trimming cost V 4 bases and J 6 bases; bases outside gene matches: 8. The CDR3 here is CASSASGILDTQYF. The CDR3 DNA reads TGTGCCAGCAGCGCCAGCGGGATTTTGGATACGCAGTATTTT.

CDR3 amino acids: CASSLDGRVSYEQYF. In DNA, the CDR3 is TGTGCCAGCAGCTTAGACGGGAGGGTCTCCTACGAGCAGTACTTC. The chain combines TRBV7-8 with TRBJ2-7, with 8 nucleotides matching TRBD2. In germline, CDR1 is SGHVS, CDR2 FQNEAQ. After removal of 1 base from V and 0 bases from J, the junction contained 2 bases not matched to a gene. The CDR3 length is 15 residues.

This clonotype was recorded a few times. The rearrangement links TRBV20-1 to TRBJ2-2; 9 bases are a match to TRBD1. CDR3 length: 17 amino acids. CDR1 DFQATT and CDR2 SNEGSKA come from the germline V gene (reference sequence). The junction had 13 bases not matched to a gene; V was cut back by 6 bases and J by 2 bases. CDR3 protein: CSATGTGWGPNTGELFF. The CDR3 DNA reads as TGCAGTGCCACCGGGACAGGGTGGGGCCCAAACACCGGGGAGCTGTTTTTT.

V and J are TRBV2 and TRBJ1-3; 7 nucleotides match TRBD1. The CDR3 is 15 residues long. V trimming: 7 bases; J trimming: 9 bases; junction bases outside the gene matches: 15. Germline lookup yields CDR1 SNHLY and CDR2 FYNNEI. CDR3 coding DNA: TGTGCCAGCAAATGGGACAGAGCTCTAGGGAGCACCATATATTTT. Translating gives CASKWDRALGSTIYF.

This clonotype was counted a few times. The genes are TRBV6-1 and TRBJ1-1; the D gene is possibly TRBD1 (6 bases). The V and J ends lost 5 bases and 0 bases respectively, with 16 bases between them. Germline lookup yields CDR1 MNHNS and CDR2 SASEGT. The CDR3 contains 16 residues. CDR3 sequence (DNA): TGTGCCAGCAGTCTGCACCGGGACAATTTGAACACTGAAGCTTTCTTT. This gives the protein CASSLHRDNLNTEAFF.

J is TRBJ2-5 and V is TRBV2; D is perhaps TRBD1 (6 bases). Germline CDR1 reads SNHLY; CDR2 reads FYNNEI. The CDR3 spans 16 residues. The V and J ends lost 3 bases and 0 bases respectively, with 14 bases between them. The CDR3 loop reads CASSDQGSWYQETQYF. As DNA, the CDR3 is TGTGCCAGCAGTGATCAGGGGAGTTGGTACCAAGAGACCCAGTACTTC. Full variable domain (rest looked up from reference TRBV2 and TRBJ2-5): EPEVTQTPSHQVTQMGQEVILRCVPISNHLYFYWYRQILGQKVEFLVSFYNNEISEKSEIFDDQFSVERPDGSNFTLKIRSTKLEDSAMYFCASSDQGSWYQETQYFGPGTRLLVL.

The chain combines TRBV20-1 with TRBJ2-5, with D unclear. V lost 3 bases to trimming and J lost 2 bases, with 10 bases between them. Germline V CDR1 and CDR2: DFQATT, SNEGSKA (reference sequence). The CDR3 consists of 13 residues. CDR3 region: CSASLALQETQYF. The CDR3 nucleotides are TGCAGTGCTAGTTTGGCACTTCAAGAGACCCAGTACTTC.

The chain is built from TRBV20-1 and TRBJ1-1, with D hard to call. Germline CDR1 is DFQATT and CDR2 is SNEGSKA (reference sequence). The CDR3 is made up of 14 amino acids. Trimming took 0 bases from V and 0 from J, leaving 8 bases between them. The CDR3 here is CSARDLAVNTEAFF. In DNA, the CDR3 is TGCAGTGCTAGAGACCTGGCAGTGAACACTGAAGCTTTCTTT.

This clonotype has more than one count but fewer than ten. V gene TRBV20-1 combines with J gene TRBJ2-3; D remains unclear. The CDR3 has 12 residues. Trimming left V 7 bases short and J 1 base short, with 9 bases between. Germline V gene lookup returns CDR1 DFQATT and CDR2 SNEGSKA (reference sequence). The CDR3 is CSGRAGTDTQYF. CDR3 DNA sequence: TGCAGTGGAAGGGCAGGCACAGATACGCAGTATTTT.